This T cell receptor beta chain was recovered during a study of cytotoxic CD8 clonotypes in ibrutinib-treated CLL (dated by TCRdb to about 2021). For the study in its entirety: In this cohort, 15 patients were treatment-naive and about ten were relapsed/refractory, while under 18 had unmutated IGHV. On average, each sample yielded 250,000 to 300,000 productive templates and tens of thousands of productive rearrangements. Cryopreserved peripheral blood mononuclear cells were obtained before treatment, at response, and at either sustained remission or disease progression. Responses were partial in roughly 24 patients and complete in 2; after median approximately 67 months follow-up, around 15 stayed in remission and 12 progressed. Of the roughly 86 participants in the trial, 20 to 30 had longitudinal samples available. Samples at response were collected after a median of roughly twelve months of treatment, with a range of about 6 to 36 months. Study-wide findings and limitations: At baseline, clonality was higher than in age-matched healthy donors and showed a strong correlation with circulating CD8+ T-cell counts. At ibrutinib response clonality went up, during sustained remission it held steady, and at progression it dropped back toward baseline. Public clonotypes were rare and either shrank or stayed stable during treatment, and the rise in clonality at ibrutinib response reflected expansion of private clonotypes. Sampling times were not matched between sustained-remission and progressing patients, and lymph node repertoires were not studied.

Via the germline V gene, CDR1 is SGHVS and CDR2 FNYEAQ. The CDR3, cysteine through phenylalanine, is 14 amino acids long. The read is trimmed to its CDR3 DNA, 42 bases read in frame from base 1. The V and J ends are trimmed by 3 bases and 3 bases, leaving 10 bases between them. To note about this clone: The clone's antigen remains unknown. One base away there is no much larger clone; base qualities are not given.

For TCR beta library preparation, roughly 2 micrograms of genomic DNA were extracted from the cryopreserved PBMCs. High-throughput TCR beta sequencing was performed on longitudinal blood samples from CLL patients receiving ibrutinib monotherapy. The patients took part in an open-label, single-center phase 2 trial of ibrutinib monotherapy. Each clonotype received, on average, about 9.7x coverage in deep resolution sequencing performed on a MiSeq, where the target depth lay between 1 in 1 million and 1 in 200,000 T cells. The immunoSEQ hsTCRB Kit was used to generate TCR beta libraries. Turning to the authors' computational methods: The data were analyzed with ImmunoSEQ Analyzer and ImmunoSEQ Data Assistant, and V, D and J gene assignments followed IMGT definitions. Clonality, with values ranging from 0 to 1, was calculated as one minus the normalized Shannon entropy of productive rearrangement frequencies. Public clonotype analysis was restricted to overrepresented clonotypes comprising at least 0.05% of each patient's repertoire. About 13 age-matched healthy donor repertoires from immuneACCESS were used as controls for clonality. Not all clones reach the TCRdb copy of this immuneACCESS table, which keeps in-frame sequences only. Checked studies attribute under half of the gap to unresolved V genes and leave the rest unexplained. V, J and clone size are taken as reported in that table, and D and trimming were inferred from the DNA itself. The sample table records around 15,000 clones; about 70% of these occur just once. The top ten clones comprise more than 15% of the sample.

The chain is encoded by TRBV7-6 joined to TRBJ2-3; no confident D gene assignment can be made. The TCR originated in a human donor with chronic lymphocytic leukemia. Specimen: PBMCs, collected before ibrutinib treatment. The CDR3 in this case is CASSLTVGTDTQYF. Here is the DNA: TGTGCCAGCAGCTTGACCGTCGGGACAGATACGCAGTATTTT.